The sequence of this TCR beta chain was determined in a study of control samples from healthy donors and cancer patients. The protocol was immunoSEQ multiplex PCR, while the TCRdb copy is restricted to in-frame clones and leaves out a portion. The sample has around 200,000 clones, about 93% seen once; the top ten hold roughly 1.6%. The V end was cut by 0 bases, the J end by 8 bases, with 11 bases between. CDR1 is MNHEY, CDR2 SVGEGT, per germline. This CDR3 spans 15 amino acids. The clonotype originates from a man between 50 and 59 years old in good health. Input material: blood. This sequence joins TRBV6-2 or TRBV6-3 and TRBJ1-6; D is uncertain. In DNA, the CDR3 is TGTGCCAGCAGTTACTCGGCAGGCCAGTATTCACCCCTCCACTTT. Protein: CASSYSAGQYSPLHF.